This T cell receptor (beta chain) originates from a study of T cell responses to AZD1222 COVID-19 vaccine. Sequencing used immunoSEQ multiplex PCR; TCRdb keeps in-frame clones, though not all of them. Of 150,000 to 200,000 clones in the sample, 75% to 95% were seen once. V lost 6 bases to trimming and J lost 7 bases; unmatched junction nucleotides: 10. Germline-derived CDR1 and CDR2 are KGHSH and LQKENI. The CDR3 is 14 amino acids. This specimen consisted of peripheral blood, obtained on day 0 of AZD1222 vaccination. The V gene is TRBV18, the J gene TRBJ2-7; 9 positions match TRBD2. This TCR came from an adult in good health. The CDR3 coding sequence is TGTGCCAGCTCCCCTGGCGGGGGGGCTCGAGAGCAGTACTTC. Its translation: CASSPGGGAREQYF.